The 8 T cell receptor beta chains presented below share a single source sample, sequenced in a study of T cell repertoires in cytomegalovirus infection. A single record per CDR3 protein comes from TCRdb applying MiXCR to the reads. The repertoire holds approximately 750,000 distinct CDR3 sequences, about a third seen once, with around 2.8% in the top ten. Sequenced: PBMCs. Receptors were obtained from a human donor in good health (CMV status not recorded). Some clones in this sample may be carry-over from other donors' samples.

CDR3 sequence: CATSYGASYGYTF. The CDR3 nucleotides read TGTGCCACCAGCTACGGCGCATCCTATGGCTACACCTTC. The chain combines TRBV24-1 with TRBJ1-2; D unclear. Deletions cut 7 bases from V and 4 bases from J, with 12 bases between. Per germline, CDR1 KGHDR and CDR2 SFDVKD. The CDR3 consists of 13 residues.

The chain employs TRBV7-2 and TRBJ2-1; 10 bases match TRBD2. CDR3 length: 16 amino acids. Germline V gene sequence: CDR1 SGHTA, CDR2 FQGNSA. V lost 5 bases to trimming and J lost 1 base; unmatched junction nucleotides: 5. The CDR3 loop reads CASSRTSGTSYNEQFF. CDR3 coding DNA: TGTGCCAGCAGCCGGACTAGCGGAACTTCCTACAATGAGCAGTTCTTC.

In this sample, this clonotype turned up a few times. The chain recombines TRBV5-1 with TRBJ2-5, with 10 bases matching TRBD1. V trimming: 0 bases; J trimming: 4 bases; junction bases outside the gene matches: 0. Looked up from germline, CDR1 is SGHRS and CDR2 is YFSETQ. The CDR3 covers 14 residues. The CDR3 bases are TGCGCCAGCAGCTTGGGGGACAGGGGAGAGACCCAGTACTTC. Translated, it gives CASSLGDRGETQYF. Drawing the rest from reference TRBV5-1 and TRBJ2-5, the complete variable domain is KAGVTQTPRYLIKTRGQQVTLSCSPISGHRSVSWYQQTPGQGLQFLFEYFSETQRNKGNFPGRFSGRQFSNSRSEMNVSTLELGDSALYLCASSLGDRGETQYFGPGTRLLVL.

The genes are TRBV12-3 or TRBV12-4 and TRBJ1-3, with 9 bases aligning to TRBD1. J was trimmed by 0 bases and V by 6 bases; bases with no gene match: 6. This CDR3 is 16 amino acids long. The CDR3 coding sequence is TGTGCCAGCAGGGGGACAGGGCTAATCTCTGGAAACACCATATATTTT. Its translation is CASRGTGLISGNTIYF.

This clonotype was seen ten or more times. This chain links TRBV7-2 with TRBJ1-1; no reliable D call. The CDR3 consists of 13 residues. Germline lookup yields CDR1 SGHTA and CDR2 FQGNSA. V lost 5 bases and J lost 1, with 8 bases in between. CDR3 sequence (DNA): TGTGCCAGCAGCAAAGAGAGGAACACTGAAGCTTTCTTT. This codes for CASSKERNTEAFF.

The J gene is TRBJ2-1, the V gene TRBV5-6; D is undetermined. This CDR3 spans 14 amino acids. Germline CDR1 and CDR2: SGHDT and YYEEEE. The ends were cut back, 1 base at V and 9 bases at J, with 14 bases in the middle. The CDR3 region has the DNA TGTGCCAGCAGCTTGATTACGGTGGGTGGTGAGCAGTTCTTC. The encoded protein is CASSLITVGGEQFF.

This rearrangement joins TRBV9 to TRBJ1-2; 10 positions match TRBD1. The J segment lost 4 bases and the V segment lost 3 bases, leaving 3 bases of the junction unmatched. Germline V gene data show CDR1 as SGDLS and CDR2 as YYNGEE. The CDR3 has 14 amino acids. CDR3 bases: TGTGCCAGCAGCGCAGGGACAGGGGTCTATGGCTACACCTTC. It specifies CASSAGTGVYGYTF. Filled out from reference TRBV9 and TRBJ1-2, the complete variable domain reads DSGVTQTPKHLITATGQRVTLRCSPRSGDLSVYWYQQSLDQGLQFLIQYYNGEERAKGNILERFSAQQFPDLHSELNLSSLELGDSALYFCASSAGTGVYGYTFGSGTRLTVV.

This clonotype occurred a few times. The chain carries TRBV4-2 and TRBJ1-2; a weak D match, TRBD1 (6 bases). V was shortened by 3 bases and J by 8 bases, with 22 bases between the two germline ends. This CDR3 is 16 amino acids long. Germline CDR1 LGHNA, CDR2 YNFKEQ. This chain's CDR3 is CASSHSEAGGAEGYTF. The CDR3 DNA follows: TGTGCCAGCAGCCACAGTGAGGCGGGGGGCGCCGAAGGCTACACCTTC.